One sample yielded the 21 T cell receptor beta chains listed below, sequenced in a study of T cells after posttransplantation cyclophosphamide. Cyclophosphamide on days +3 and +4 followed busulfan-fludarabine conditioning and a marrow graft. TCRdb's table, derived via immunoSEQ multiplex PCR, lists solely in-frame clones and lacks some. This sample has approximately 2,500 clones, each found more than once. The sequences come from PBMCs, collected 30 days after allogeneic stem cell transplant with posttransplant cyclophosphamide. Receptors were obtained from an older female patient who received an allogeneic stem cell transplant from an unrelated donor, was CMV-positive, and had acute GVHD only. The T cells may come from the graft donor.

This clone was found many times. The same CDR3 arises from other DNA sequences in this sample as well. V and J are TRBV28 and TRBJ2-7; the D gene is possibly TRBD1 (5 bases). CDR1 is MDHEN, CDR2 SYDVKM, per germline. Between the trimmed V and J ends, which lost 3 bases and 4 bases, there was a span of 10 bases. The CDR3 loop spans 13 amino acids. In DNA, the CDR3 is TGTGCCAGCAGTTTGGGGCAGGGATACGAGCAGTACTTC. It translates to CASSLGQGYEQYF.

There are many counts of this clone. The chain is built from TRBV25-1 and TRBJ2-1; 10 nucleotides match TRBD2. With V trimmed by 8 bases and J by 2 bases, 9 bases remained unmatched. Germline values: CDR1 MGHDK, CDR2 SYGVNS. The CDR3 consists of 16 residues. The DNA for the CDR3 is TGTGCCAGCGCTCCCAGTACTAGCGGGACCTACAATGAGCAGTTCTTC. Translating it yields CASAPSTSGTYNEQFF.

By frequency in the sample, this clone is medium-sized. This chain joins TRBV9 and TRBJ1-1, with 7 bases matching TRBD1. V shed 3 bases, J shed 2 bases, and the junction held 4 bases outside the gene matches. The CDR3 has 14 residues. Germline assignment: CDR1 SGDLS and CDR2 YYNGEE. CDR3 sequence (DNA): TGTGCCAGCAGCGGGCGGGACAGTAACACTGAAGCTTTCTTT. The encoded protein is CASSGRDSNTEAFF.

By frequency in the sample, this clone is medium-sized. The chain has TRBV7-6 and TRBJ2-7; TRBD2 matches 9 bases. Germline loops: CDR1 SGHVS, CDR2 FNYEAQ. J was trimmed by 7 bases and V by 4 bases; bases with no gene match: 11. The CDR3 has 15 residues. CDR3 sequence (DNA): TGTGCCAGCAGCTCCCCGGGACTAGCCGGGTATGAGCAGTACTTC. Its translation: CASSSPGLAGYEQYF.

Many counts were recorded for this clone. The CDR3 protein is CAWSVLGGGEQFF. CDR3 coding DNA: TGTGCCTGGAGTGTACTAGGGGGCGGGGAGCAGTTCTTC. The rearrangement joins TRBV30 to TRBJ2-1, with TRBD1 matching over 7 bases. The CDR3 is 13 amino acids. Germline V gives CDR1 GTSNPN, CDR2 SVGIG (reference sequence). The ends lost 0 bases at V and 10 bases at J; junction bases unmatched: 6.

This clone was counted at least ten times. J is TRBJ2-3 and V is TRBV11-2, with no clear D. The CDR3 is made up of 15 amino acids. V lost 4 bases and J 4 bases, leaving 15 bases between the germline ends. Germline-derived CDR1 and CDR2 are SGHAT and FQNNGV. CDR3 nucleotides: TGTGCCAGCAGCTCGACCATGACTTGGGCAGATACGCAGTATTTT. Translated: CASSSTMTWADTQYF.

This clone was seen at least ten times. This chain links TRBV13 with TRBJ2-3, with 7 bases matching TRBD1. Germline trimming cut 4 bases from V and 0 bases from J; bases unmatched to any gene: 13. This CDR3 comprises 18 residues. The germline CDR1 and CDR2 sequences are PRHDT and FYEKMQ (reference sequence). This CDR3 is CASSSGTESYHSTDTQYF. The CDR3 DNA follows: TGTGCCAGCAGCTCCGGGACAGAAAGCTACCATAGCACAGATACGCAGTATTTT. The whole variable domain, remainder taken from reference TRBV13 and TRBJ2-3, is AAGVIQSPRHLIKEKRETATLKCYPIPRHDTVYWYQQGPGQDPQFLISFYEKMQSDKGSIPDRFSAQQFSDYHSELNMSSLELGDSALYFCASSSGTESYHSTDTQYFGPGTRLTVL.

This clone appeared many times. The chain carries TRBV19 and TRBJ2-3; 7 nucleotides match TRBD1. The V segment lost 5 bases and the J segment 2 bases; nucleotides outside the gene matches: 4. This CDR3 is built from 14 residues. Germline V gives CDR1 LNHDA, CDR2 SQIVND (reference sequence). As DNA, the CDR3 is TGTGCCAGTAGTTCGGGACAGTACACAGATACGCAGTATTTT. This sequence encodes CASSSGQYTDTQYF.

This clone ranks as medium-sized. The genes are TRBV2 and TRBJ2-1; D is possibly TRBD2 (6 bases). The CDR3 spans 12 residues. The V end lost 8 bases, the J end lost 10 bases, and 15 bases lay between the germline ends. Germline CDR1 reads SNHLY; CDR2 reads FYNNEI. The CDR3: CASEWTRGEQFF. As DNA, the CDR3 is TGTGCCAGCGAGTGGACGCGGGGAGAGCAGTTCTTC.

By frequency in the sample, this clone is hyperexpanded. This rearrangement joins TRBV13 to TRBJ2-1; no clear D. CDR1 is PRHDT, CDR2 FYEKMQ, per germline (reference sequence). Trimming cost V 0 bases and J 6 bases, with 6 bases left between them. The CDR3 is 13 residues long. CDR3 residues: CASSLGKGNEQFF. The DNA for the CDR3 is TGTGCCAGCAGCTTAGGAAAGGGCAATGAGCAGTTCTTC.

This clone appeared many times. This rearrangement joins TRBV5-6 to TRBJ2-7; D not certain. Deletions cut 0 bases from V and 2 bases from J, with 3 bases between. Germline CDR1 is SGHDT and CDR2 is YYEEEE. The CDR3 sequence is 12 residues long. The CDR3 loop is CASSLATYEQYF. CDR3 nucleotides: TGTGCCAGCAGCTTGGCCACCTACGAGCAGTACTTC.

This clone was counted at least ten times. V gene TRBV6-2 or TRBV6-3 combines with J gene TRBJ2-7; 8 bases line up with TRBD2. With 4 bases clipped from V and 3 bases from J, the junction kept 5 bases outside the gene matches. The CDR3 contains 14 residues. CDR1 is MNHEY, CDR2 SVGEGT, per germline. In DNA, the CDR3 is TGTGCCAGCAGTTTAAGCGGGGGAATCTACGAGCAGTACTTC. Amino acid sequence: CASSLSGGIYEQYF.

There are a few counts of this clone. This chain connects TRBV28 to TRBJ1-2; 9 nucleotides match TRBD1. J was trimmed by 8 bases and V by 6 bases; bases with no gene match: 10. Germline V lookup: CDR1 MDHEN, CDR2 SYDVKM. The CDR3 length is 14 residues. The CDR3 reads CASRFAGQGIGYTF. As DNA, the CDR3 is TGTGCCAGCAGGTTTGCGGGACAGGGTATCGGCTACACCTTC.

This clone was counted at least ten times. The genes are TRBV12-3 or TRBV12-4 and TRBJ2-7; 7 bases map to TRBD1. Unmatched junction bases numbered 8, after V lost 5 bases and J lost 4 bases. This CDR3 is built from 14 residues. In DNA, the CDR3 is TGTGCCAGCAGTCTCAGACAGGGCCATTACGAGCAGTACTTC. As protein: CASSLRQGHYEQYF.

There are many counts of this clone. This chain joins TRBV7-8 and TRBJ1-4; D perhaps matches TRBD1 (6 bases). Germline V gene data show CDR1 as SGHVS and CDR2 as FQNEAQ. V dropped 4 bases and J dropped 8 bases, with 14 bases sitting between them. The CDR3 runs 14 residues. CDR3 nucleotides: TGTGCCAGCAGCTGGGAGGGACACTTCGAAAAACTGTTTTTT. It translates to CASSWEGHFEKLFF. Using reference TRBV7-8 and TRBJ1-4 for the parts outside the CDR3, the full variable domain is GAGVSQSPRYKVAKRGQDVALRCDPISGHVSLFWYQQALGQGPEFLTYFQNEAQLDKSGLPSDRFFAERPEGSVSTLKIQRTQQEDSAVYLCASSWEGHFEKLFFGSGTQLSVL.

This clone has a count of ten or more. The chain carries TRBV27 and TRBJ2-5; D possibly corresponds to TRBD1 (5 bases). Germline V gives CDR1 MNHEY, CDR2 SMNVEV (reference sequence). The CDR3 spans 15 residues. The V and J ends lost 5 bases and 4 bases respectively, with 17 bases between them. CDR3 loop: CASSPTDTGVETQYF. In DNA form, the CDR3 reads TGTGCCAGCAGTCCCACCGATACAGGAGTAGAGACCCAGTACTTC.

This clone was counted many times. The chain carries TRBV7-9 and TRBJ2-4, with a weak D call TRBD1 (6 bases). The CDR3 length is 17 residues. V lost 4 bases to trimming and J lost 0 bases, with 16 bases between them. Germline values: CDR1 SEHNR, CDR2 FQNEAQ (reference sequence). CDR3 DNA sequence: TGTGCCAGCAGCTCGAGGACAGAAGGTTTAGCCAAAAACATTCAGTACTTC. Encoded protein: CASSSRTEGLAKNIQYF.

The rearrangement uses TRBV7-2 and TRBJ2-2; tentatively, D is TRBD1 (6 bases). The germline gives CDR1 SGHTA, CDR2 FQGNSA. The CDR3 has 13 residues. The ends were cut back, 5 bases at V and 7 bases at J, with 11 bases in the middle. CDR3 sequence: CASSLTGVGELFF. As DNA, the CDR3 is TGTGCCAGCAGCCTGACAGGAGTCGGGGAGCTGTTTTTT.

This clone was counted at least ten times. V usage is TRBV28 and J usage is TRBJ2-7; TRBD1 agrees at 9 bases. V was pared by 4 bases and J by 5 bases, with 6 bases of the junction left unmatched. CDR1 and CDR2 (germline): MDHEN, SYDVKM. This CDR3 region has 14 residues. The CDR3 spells CASSSIRTGDEQYF. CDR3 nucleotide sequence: TGTGCCAGCAGTTCCATAAGGACAGGGGACGAGCAGTACTTC.

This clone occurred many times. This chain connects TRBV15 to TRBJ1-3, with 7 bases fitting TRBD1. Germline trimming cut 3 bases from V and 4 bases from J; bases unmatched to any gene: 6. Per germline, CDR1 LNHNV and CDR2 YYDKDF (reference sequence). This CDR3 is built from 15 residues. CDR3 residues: CATSSRDRGGNTIYF. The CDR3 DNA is TGTGCCACCAGCAGCCGGGACAGAGGAGGAAACACCATATATTTT.

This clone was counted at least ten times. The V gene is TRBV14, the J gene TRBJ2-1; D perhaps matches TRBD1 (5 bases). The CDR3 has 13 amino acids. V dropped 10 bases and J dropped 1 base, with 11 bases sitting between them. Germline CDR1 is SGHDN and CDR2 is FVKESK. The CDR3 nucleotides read TGTGCCACCAGACAGACGTCCTACAATGAGCAGTTCTTC. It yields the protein CATRQTSYNEQFF.